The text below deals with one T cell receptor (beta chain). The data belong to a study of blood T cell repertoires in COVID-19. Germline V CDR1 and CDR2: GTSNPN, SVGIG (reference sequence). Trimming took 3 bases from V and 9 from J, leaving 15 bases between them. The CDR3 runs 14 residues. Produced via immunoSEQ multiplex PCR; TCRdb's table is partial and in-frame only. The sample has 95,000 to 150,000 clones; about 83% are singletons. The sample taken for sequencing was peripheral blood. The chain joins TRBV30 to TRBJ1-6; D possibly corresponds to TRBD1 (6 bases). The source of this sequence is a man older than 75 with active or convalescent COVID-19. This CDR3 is CAWRGQQGSSPLHF. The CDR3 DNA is TGTGCCTGGAGGGGTCAGCAGGGGAGTTCACCCCTCCACTTT.